A single sample gave rise to the 8 T cell receptor beta chains below, sequenced in a study of T cells in Graves' hyperthyroidism and ophthalmopathy. Researchers took RNA transcripts and amplified the TCR beta CDR3 regions from them. HTBI primers were the set used in a first-round RT-PCR of the TCR CDR3. Each CDR3 protein is one row after TCRdb ran MiXCR on the multiplex PCR reads. This sample yields about 46,000 distinct CDR3 sequences, of which 45% to 50% are seen a single time; roughly 32% belongs to the top ten. The sequenced material came from peripheral blood or thyroid tissue (not recorded which). The receptors originated from a woman in her 50s with Graves' hyperthyroidism.

By share of the sample, this clonotype is large. V and J are TRBV7-9 and TRBJ2-5; TRBD2 is a possible D gene (6 bases). CDR1 and CDR2 (germline): SEHNR, FQNEAQ (reference sequence). The CDR3 runs 14 residues. V was shortened by 5 bases and J by 7 bases, with 17 bases between the two germline ends. In nucleotides, the CDR3 is TGTGCCAGCAGCCCGCCCTCGGGGGACGTGACCCAGTACTTC. This gives the protein CASSPPSGDVTQYF.

This clonotype was detected many times. CDR3 nucleotide sequence: TGTGCCAGCAGCACAGGGACTATCGCGAAGGAGACCCAGTACTTC. Its translation is CASSTGTIAKETQYF. The chain employs TRBV7-8 and TRBJ2-5, with D possibly being TRBD2 (7 bases). CDR1 is SGHVS and CDR2 is FQNEAQ in the germline V gene. The CDR3 runs 15 residues. V lost 5 bases, J lost 5 bases, and 18 bases lay in between.

The genes are TRBV29-1 and TRBJ1-2; tentatively, D is TRBD1 (6 bases). The germline CDR1 and CDR2 sequences are SQVTM and ANQGSEA. The CDR3 is made up of 13 amino acids. V lost 6 bases, J lost 2 bases, and 13 bases lay in between. The CDR3, as DNA: TGCAGCGTGGGATTTACAGGGAACTATGGCTACACCTTC. Translated, it gives CSVGFTGNYGYTF.

The rearrangement joins TRBV20-1 to TRBJ2-7, with D tentatively TRBD1 (6 bases). In germline, CDR1 is DFQATT, CDR2 SNEGSKA (reference sequence). The CDR3 is 15 amino acids. V gave up 3 bases and J gave up 3 bases, with 18 bases separating them. CDR3 protein: CSARAQGVLGYEQYF. The CDR3 coding sequence is TGCAGTGCTAGGGCACAGGGAGTACTGGGCTACGAGCAGTACTTC.

The chain joins TRBV6-1 to TRBJ2-3, with 8 bases matching TRBD2. The CDR3 runs to 15 residues. J was trimmed by 3 bases and V by 8 bases; bases with no gene match: 10. Germline values: CDR1 MNHNS, CDR2 SASEGT. CDR3 sequence: CASSPERGSTDTQYF. CDR3 nucleotides: TGTGCCAGCTCACCCGAGCGGGGGTCAACAGATACGCAGTATTTT.

The rearrangement joins TRBV5-4 to TRBJ2-6, with 8 positions matching TRBD1. V was clipped by 4 bases and J by 0 bases; unmatched bases: 3. The CDR3 consists of 16 residues. In germline, CDR1 is SGHNT, CDR2 YYREEE (reference sequence). The CDR3 spells CASSRGQGSGANVLTF. CDR3 nucleotides: TGTGCCAGCAGCCGTGGACAGGGCTCTGGGGCCAACGTCCTGACTTTC.

This clonotype was counted at least ten times. CDR3 residues: CASSQDRATGGYEQYF. The CDR3 nucleotides are TGCGCCAGCAGCCAAGACCGGGCTACAGGGGGCTACGAGCAGTACTTC. The genes are TRBV4-1 and TRBJ2-7, with TRBD1 identical over 8 bases. V shed 0 bases and J 3 bases; nucleotides not matched to a gene: 7. The CDR3 extends over 16 amino acids. Germline V lookup: CDR1 MGHRA, CDR2 YSYEKL.

This clonotype was detected ten times or more. This rearrangement joins TRBV7-3 to TRBJ2-2; D gene unclear. CDR3 length: 14 amino acids. Germline V gene lookup returns CDR1 SGHTA and CDR2 FQGTGA. V gave up 2 bases and J gave up 6 bases, with 10 bases separating them. The CDR3 coding sequence is TGTGCCAGCAGCTTAGGGTCCTCGGCCGGGGAGCTGTTTTTT. It encodes CASSLGSSAGELFF.